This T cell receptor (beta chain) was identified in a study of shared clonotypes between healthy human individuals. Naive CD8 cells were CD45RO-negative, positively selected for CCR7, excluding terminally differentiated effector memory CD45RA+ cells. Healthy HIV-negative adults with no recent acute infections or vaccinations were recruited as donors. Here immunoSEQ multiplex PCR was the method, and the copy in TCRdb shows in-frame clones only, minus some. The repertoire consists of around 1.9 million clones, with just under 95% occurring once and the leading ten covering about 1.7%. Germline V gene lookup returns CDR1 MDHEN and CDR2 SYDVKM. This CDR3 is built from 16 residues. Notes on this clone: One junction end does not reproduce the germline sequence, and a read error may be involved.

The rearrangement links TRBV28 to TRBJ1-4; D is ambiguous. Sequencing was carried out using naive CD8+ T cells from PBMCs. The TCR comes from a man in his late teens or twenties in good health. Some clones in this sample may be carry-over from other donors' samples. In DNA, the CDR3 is TGTGCCAGCAGTTTATCGGGTTGGCAGGTCGGGGAAAGACTGTTTTTT. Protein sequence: CASSLSGWQVGERLFF.